Shown below are 6 T cell receptor beta chains from a single sample sequenced in a study of CD8+ T cells in alopecia areata. RNA, once extracted, was reverse transcribed into cDNA for use as the sequencing template. Here immunoSEQ multiplex PCR was the method, and the copy in TCRdb shows in-frame clones only, minus some. The sample holds roughly 120,000 clones, and no clone turns up only once. Sequenced material: lesional skin. All receptors come from a C3H/HeJ mouse with alopecia areata. For this strain, the MHC haplotype corresponds to H2-k.

This clone was observed a handful of times. Genes and germline come from the mouse. The DNA ends 4 residues before the CDR3 does, and the rest of the CDR3 is filled in from the germline J gene. V gene TRBV13-3 combines with J gene TRBJ2-2; TRBD2 matches at 13 bases. The germline gives CDR1 NNHDY, CDR2 SYVADS. The CDR3 spans 17 residues. The V and J ends lost 2 bases and 4 bases, in that order; junction bases with no gene match: 5. CDR3 amino acids: CASSEGLGGRGTGQLYF. CDR3 DNA (partial): TGTGCCAGCAGTGAAGGACTGGGGGGGCGCGGCACCGGG.

This clone has just a few counts. Genes here carry mouse names. The read ends 4 residues before the CDR3 terminus; that terminus is restored from the germline J gene. The J gene is TRBJ1-2, the V gene TRBV13-2, with D perhaps TRBD1 (5 bases). This CDR3 is built from 12 residues. Looked up from germline, CDR1 is NNHNN and CDR2 is SYGAGS (reference sequence). Trimming shortened V by 2 bases and J by 4 bases, and 6 bases separated the two germline ends. The CDR3 DNA, read in part, is TGTGCCAGCGGTGACCAGGGCTCC. Translation gives CASGDQGS. From start to end, the CDR3 is CASGDQGSDYTF.

This clone was seen a few times. Mouse gene names and germline throughout. Coverage ceases 4 residues before the CDR3 finishes, and the germline J gene fills in the end. V usage is TRBV17 and J usage is TRBJ1-1, with D possibly TRBD1 on 6 matching bases. CDR1 is MNHDT, CDR2 YYDKIL, per germline. The V and J ends lost 5 bases and 3 bases respectively, with 10 bases between them. This CDR3 region has 13 residues. Partial CDR3 DNA: TGTGCTAGCAGTGAGGGACAAGACACA. Its translation: CASSEGQDT. The complete CDR3 reads CASSEGQDTEVFF.

As regards this clone: Genes and germline are mouse. The read ends 4 residues early relative to the CDR3; the germline J gene fills the gap. The chain couples TRBV13-1 to TRBJ1-2, with 8 positions matching TRBD1. This CDR3 contains 16 residues. The V gene end was trimmed by 3 bases and the J gene end by 2 bases; junction bases not matched to a gene: 9. Germline loops: CDR1 NSHNY, CDR2 SYGAGN. This CDR3 is CASSATRQGRNSDYTF. The sequenced part of the CDR3 DNA is TGTGCCAGCAGTGCCACCAGACAGGGGAGGAACTCC.

Comments on this clone: All gene names here are mouse names. The sequenced fragment ends 4 residues before the CDR3 boundary, so the rest is inferred from the germline J gene. The chain couples TRBV13-1 to TRBJ1-4, with TRBD1 matching 7 bases. CDR1 is NSHNY, CDR2 SYGAGN, per germline. The CDR3 totals 15 residues. Trimming took 2 bases from V and 3 from J; bases not matched to a gene: 4. The sequenced CDR3 bases are TGTGCCAGCAGTGAGGCCGGGACAGCCAACGAA. Protein product: CASSEAGTANE. In full, the CDR3 reads CASSEAGTANERLFF.

This clone was counted a few times. Gene names refer to mouse genes. The CDR3 loop reads CTCSAGTGVRERLFF. CDR3 DNA, as far as it was read: TGCACCTGCAGTGCGGGGACAGGGGTACGCGAA. The chain couples TRBV1 to TRBJ1-4; 10 nucleotides match TRBD1. The read falls 4 residues short of the CDR3 end, and the missing part is taken from the germline J gene. The V gene's germline CDR1 is NSQYPW and CDR2 LRSPGD (reference sequence). This CDR3 is built from 15 residues.